This TCR beta chain was identified in a study of T cell changes during pregnancy in multiple sclerosis. From germline, CDR1 is MDHEN and CDR2 SYDVKM. The J segment lost 0 bases and the V segment lost 5 bases, leaving 6 bases of the junction unmatched. The CDR3 consists of 15 residues. TCRdb's copy holds only in-frame clones and misses some; the assay was immunoSEQ multiplex PCR. The sample records tens of thousands of clones, 85% to 95% being singletons. V gene TRBV28 combines with J gene TRBJ2-5; 7 bases fit TRBD1. This clonotype was sampled from a female donor with multiple sclerosis, enrolled in a pregnancy study. The material was peripheral blood, obtained before pregnancy. The CDR3 loop is CASSARDSDQETQYF. CDR3 coding DNA: TGTGCCAGCAGTGCAAGGGACAGCGACCAAGAGACCCAGTACTTC.